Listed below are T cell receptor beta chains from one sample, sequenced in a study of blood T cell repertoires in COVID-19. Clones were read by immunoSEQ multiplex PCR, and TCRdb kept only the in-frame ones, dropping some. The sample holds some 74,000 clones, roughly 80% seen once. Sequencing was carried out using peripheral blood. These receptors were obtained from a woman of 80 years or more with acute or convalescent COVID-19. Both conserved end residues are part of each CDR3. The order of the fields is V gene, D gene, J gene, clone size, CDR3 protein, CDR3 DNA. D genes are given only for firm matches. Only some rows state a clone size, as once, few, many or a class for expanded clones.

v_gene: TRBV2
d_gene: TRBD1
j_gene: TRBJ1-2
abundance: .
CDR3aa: CASALAGTGAGYTF
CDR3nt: TGTGCCAGCGCCCTCGCCGGGACAGGGGCCGGCTACACCTTC

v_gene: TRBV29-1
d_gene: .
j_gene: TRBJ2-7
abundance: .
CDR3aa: CSVRQQSSYEQYF
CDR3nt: TGCAGCGTCCGACAGCAGAGCTCCTACGAGCAGTACTTC

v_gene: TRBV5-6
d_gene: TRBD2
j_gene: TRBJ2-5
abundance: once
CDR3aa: CASSRAGLETQYF
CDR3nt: TGTGCCAGCAGCCGAGCGGGACTAGAGACCCAGTACTTC

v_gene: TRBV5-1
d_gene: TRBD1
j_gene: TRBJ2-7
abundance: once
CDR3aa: CASSSGQGRDEQYF
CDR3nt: TGCGCCAGCAGCTCCGGACAGGGAAGGGACGAGCAGTACTTC

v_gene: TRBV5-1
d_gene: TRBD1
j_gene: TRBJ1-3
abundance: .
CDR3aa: CASSATGTGIGNTIYF
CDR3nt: TGCGCCAGCAGCGCCACCGGGACAGGGATCGGAAACACCATATATTTT

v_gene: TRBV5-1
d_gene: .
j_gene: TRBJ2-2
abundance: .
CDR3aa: CASSSSTGATGELFF
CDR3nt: TGCGCCAGCAGTTCATCAACAGGTGCCACCGGGGAGCTGTTTTTT

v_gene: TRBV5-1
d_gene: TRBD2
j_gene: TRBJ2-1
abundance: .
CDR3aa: CASSPRLAVYNEQFF
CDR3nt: TGCGCCAGCAGCCCGCGACTAGCCGTCTACAATGAGCAGTTCTTC

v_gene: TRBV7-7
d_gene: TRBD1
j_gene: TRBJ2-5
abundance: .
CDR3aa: CASSLDRALRGPQETQYF
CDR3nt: TGTGCTAGCAGCTTGGACAGGGCTCTAAGGGGGCCCCAAGAGACCCAGTACTTC

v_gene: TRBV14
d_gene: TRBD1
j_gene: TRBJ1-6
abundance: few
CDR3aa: CASSQSPTGNSPLHF
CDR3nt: TGTGCCAGCAGCCAGAGTCCGACAGGGAACTCACCCCTCCACTTT

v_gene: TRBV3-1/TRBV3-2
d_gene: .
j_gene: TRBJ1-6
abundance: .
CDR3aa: CASSLGAGQRVSPLHF
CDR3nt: TGTGCCAGCAGCCTCGGAGCGGGTCAGCGTGTTTCACCCCTCCACTTT

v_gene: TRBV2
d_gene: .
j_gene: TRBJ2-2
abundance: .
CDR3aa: CASFTPANTGELFF
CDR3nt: TGTGCCAGCTTTACTCCCGCCAACACCGGGGAGCTGTTTTTT

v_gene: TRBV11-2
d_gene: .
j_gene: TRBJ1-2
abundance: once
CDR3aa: CASSRGGNYGYTF
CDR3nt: TGTGCCAGCAGCCGAGGTGGGAACTATGGCTACACCTTC

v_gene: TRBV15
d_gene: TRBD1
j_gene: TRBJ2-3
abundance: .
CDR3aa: CATSRGGQGADTQYF
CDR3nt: TGTGCCACCAGCAGAGGGGGACAGGGGGCAGATACGCAGTATTTT

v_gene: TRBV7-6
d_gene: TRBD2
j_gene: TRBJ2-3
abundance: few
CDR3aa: CASSLALVAGGTDTQYF
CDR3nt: TGTGCCAGCAGCTTAGCGCTTGTAGCGGGGGGAACGGATACGCAGTATTTT

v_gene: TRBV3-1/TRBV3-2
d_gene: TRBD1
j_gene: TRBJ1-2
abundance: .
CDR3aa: CASSQGDRGGGYTF
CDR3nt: TGTGCCAGCAGCCAAGGGGACAGGGGTGGCGGCTACACCTTC

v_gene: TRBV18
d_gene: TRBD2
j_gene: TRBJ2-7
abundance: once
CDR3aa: CASSAGTSVNEQYF
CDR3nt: TGTGCCAGCTCGGCCGGGACTAGCGTCAACGAGCAGTACTTC

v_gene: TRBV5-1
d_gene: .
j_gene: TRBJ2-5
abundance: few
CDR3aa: CASSLEGEFRETQYF
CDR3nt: TGCGCCAGCAGCTTGGAAGGGGAATTCAGAGAGACCCAGTACTTC

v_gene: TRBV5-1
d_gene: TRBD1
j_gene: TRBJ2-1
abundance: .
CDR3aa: CASSFETGGHNEQFF
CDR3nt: TGCGCCAGCAGCTTCGAGACAGGGGGCCACAATGAGCAGTTCTTC

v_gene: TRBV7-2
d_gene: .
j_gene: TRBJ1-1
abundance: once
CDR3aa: CASSDTGIATEAFF
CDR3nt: TGTGCCAGCAGCGACACCGGGATCGCGACTGAAGCTTTCTTT

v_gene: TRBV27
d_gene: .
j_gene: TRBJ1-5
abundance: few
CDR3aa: CASSFPVTLGTRTGSSNQPQHF
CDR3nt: TGTGCCAGCAGTTTCCCGGTCACTCTCGGGACGAGAACCGGGAGTAGCAATCAGCCCCAGCATTTT

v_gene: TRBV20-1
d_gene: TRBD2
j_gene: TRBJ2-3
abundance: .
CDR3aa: CSASTSGSADTQYF
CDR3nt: TGCAGTGCTAGTACTAGCGGGAGTGCAGATACGCAGTATTTT

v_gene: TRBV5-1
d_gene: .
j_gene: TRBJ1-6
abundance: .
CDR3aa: CASSPGVRGSFYNSPLHF
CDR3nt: TGCGCCAGCAGCCCCGGAGTGCGGGGGTCGTTCTATAATTCACCCCTCCACTTT

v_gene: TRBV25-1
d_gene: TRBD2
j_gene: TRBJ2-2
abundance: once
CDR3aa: CASSEDGLAIFGGELFF
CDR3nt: TGTGCCAGCAGTGAAGATGGACTAGCGATTTTTGGCGGGGAGCTGTTTTTT

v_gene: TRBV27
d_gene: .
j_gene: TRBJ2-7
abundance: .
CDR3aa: CASSPKVRGYEQYF
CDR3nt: TGTGCCAGCAGTCCTAAAGTTCGGGGGTACGAGCAGTACTTC

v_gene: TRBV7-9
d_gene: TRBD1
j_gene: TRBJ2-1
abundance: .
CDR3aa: CASSFRGQGGWVF
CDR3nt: TGTGCCAGCAGCTTTCGCGGACAGGGTGGTTGGGTCTTC

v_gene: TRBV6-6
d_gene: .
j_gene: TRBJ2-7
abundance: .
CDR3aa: CASRGQGPSYEQYF
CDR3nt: TGTGCCAGCAGAGGGCAGGGGCCTTCCTACGAGCAGTACTTC

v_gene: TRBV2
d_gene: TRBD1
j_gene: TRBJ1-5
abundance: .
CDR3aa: CASRVRGGGQPQHF
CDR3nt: TGTGCCAGCAGGGTTAGAGGGGGCGGTCAGCCCCAGCATTTT

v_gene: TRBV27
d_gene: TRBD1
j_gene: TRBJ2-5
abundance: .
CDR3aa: CASSADRGWETQYF
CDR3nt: TGTGCCAGCAGCGCGGACAGGGGCTGGGAGACCCAGTACTTC

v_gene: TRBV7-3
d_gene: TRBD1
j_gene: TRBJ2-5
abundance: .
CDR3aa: CASSPSGQPSETQYF
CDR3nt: TGTGCCAGCAGCCCCTCGGGACAGCCTTCGGAGACCCAGTACTTC

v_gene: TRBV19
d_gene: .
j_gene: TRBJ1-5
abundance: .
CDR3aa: CASSLQDFLRQPQHF
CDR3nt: TGTGCCAGTAGTCTTCAGGACTTTCTTCGGCAGCCCCAGCATTTT

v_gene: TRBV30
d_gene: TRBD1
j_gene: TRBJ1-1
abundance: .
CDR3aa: CAWSAYRGTVGTEAFF
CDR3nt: TGTGCCTGGAGTGCTTACCGCGGGACAGTGGGCACTGAAGCTTTCTTT

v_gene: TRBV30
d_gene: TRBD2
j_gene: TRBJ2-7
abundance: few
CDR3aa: CAWGLADYEQYF
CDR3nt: TGTGCCTGGGGACTAGCGGACTACGAGCAGTACTTC